Listed below are T cell receptor beta chains from one sample, sequenced in a study of response to subunit inactivated influenza vaccine. One entry per CDR3 protein results from TCRdb running MiXCR on the RT-PCR reads. The data show about 780,000 distinct CDR3 sequences, with under 20% seen just once and 11% held by the top ten. Sequences were derived from PBMCs from blood, sampled 5 days after vaccination. The source of these receptors is a man between 50 and 59 years old who received an inactivated influenza vaccine. The conserved cysteine and the conserved F or W are not part of the CDR3 here. The order of the fields is J gene, V gene, clone size, CDR3 protein. Expanded clones are given a class, and other clones once, few, many or no size at all.

TRBJ1-1	TRBV20-1	few	SARKTGGFSAF
TRBJ2-2	TRBV7-6	NA	ASSQGGAGELF
TRBJ1-2	TRBV20-1	few	SASPGSDGYT
TRBJ2-5	TRBV27	once	ASSLKWTQETQY
TRBJ2-7	TRBV29-1	many	SVAHSYEQY
TRBJ2-7	TRBV5-1	few	ASSASSFDEQY
TRBJ1-5	TRBV20-1	NA	SANYRRGGNSGNQPQH
TRBJ2-1	TRBV13	many	ASSFRGGTYNEQF
TRBJ1-5	TRBV20-1	few	SARRGFYSNQPQH
TRBJ2-1	TRBV15	NA	ATSRDPAFSYNEQF
TRBJ2-2	TRBV20-1	NA	SAPRTGTNTGELF
TRBJ2-5	TRBV24-1	NA	ATSDLGPGETQY
TRBJ2-5	TRBV20-1	NA	SASPPGQGVETQY
TRBJ2-7	TRBV12-3/TRBV12-4	NA	ASSPNQGITYEQY
TRBJ2-3	TRBV7-9	many	ASSSPDTQY
TRBJ2-1	TRBV27	few	ASAGSPSSYNEQF
TRBJ1-5	TRBV24-1	NA	ATSAGTQPQH
TRBJ2-3	TRBV5-1	few	ASGAGQSTDTQY
TRBJ2-3	TRBV7-3	many	ASSSLATDTQY
TRBJ1-5	TRBV10-3	few	AISQGVEGNQPQH
TRBJ1-3	TRBV20-1	NA	SARDQGSSGNTIY
TRBJ1-6	TRBV6-1	few	ASWGRDADNSPLH
TRBJ2-1	TRBV5-1	NA	ASSLGTSRNNEQF
TRBJ1-1	TRBV6-1	few	ASGYQLQANMNTEAF
TRBJ2-4	TRBV27	NA	ASSMPPPPTSGGIAKNIQY
TRBJ1-4	TRBV12-3/TRBV12-4	many	ASSSGTEKLF
TRBJ1-3	TRBV20-1	few	SARGADGNTIY
TRBJ2-7	TRBV11-2	many	ASSLGPGGNEQY
TRBJ2-5	TRBV6-5	few	ASSSDHTLSGRY
TRBJ2-1	TRBV20-1	many	SARGTDYNEQF
TRBJ1-4	TRBV4-3	NA	ASSHAGSGANEKLF
TRBJ1-4	TRBV20-1	NA	SARLGVGSSLF
TRBJ2-3	TRBV28	NA	ASFVGGRLSTDTQY
TRBJ1-6	TRBV14	NA	ASSRDRERSPLH
TRBJ2-4	TRBV20-1	few	SATPGTGGNIQY
TRBJ2-3	TRBV5-1	NA	ASSLAPGGADTQY
TRBJ2-3	TRBV7-6	NA	ASSLFPGGLSTDTQY
TRBJ2-3	TRBV18	NA	ASSPGPYGDTQY
TRBJ2-7	TRBV20-1	many	SARDLSSYEQY
TRBJ2-7	TRBV20-1	NA	SAPPGPGFYEQY
TRBJ2-5	TRBV6-1	few	ASRERGRVGQETQY
TRBJ2-1	TRBV20-1	few	SAREKRLAGGYNEQF
TRBJ2-5	TRBV12-3/TRBV12-4	NA	ASSLASGTGRRETQY
TRBJ1-5	TRBV19	NA	ASRSPWTGGPHQPQH
TRBJ2-3	TRBV12-3/TRBV12-4	many	ASSPGLSQY
TRBJ2-1	TRBV20-1	NA	SARSEREYVEQF